The following is a T cell receptor beta chain sequence with its context. Germline CDR1 and CDR2: SEHNR and FQNEAQ (reference sequence). This CDR3 has 15 amino acids. J lost 1 base, V lost 3 bases, and 4 bases had no gene match. Assay used: immunoSEQ multiplex PCR; TCRdb lists only in-frame clones, some missing. The table has about 140,000 clones, roughly 94% seen once; the top ten hold roughly 13%. The data stem from a study of control samples from healthy donors and cancer patients. V gene TRBV7-9 combines with J gene TRBJ2-7; TRBD2 matches at 9 bases. The specimen sequenced was blood. The clonotype originates from a man aged 35 to 55 in good health. DNA of the CDR3: TGTGCCAGCAGCTTGACTAGCGGACCTTCCTACGAGCAGTACTTC. Translating it yields CASSLTSGPSYEQYF.